The source of this TCR beta chain is a study of T cells in Graves' hyperthyroidism and ophthalmopathy. Graves' hyperthyroidism was deemed stable given no ophthalmopathy progression within 18 months. Each patient was aged 18 to 65 and had newly diagnosed hyperthyroidism of under 2 months' duration. This sample holds PBMCs from roughly 10 ml fresh peripheral blood. The sample holds a few counts of this clonotype. V lost 1 base to trimming and J lost 8 bases, with 12 bases between them. The germline V gene has CDR1 SGHNT and CDR2 YYREEE (reference sequence). The CDR3 is 14 residues long. It was RNA transcripts that yielded the amplified TCR beta CDR3 regions. First-round RT-PCR with HTBI primers amplified the TCR CDR3 region. Via MiXCR, TCRdb re-called the multiplex PCR reads, giving one row per CDR3 protein. The data show roughly 170,000 distinct CDR3 sequences, with over 15% seen just once and roughly 30% held by the top ten.

Sequenced material: blood. This receptor was taken from a woman aged 50 to 60 with Graves' hyperthyroidism. The rearrangement uses TRBV5-4 and TRBJ1-4; D might be TRBD1 (5 bases). CDR3 coding DNA: TGTGCCAGCAGCTTGAGAGGGGATACAGAAAAACTGTTTTTT. Translation: CASSLRGDTEKLFF.